The 23 T cell receptor beta chains given below trace back to one sample, sequenced in a study of shared T cell receptors in the human thymus. Here immunoSEQ multiplex PCR was the method, and the copy in TCRdb shows in-frame clones only, minus some. The table has some 640,000 clones, around 87% seen once. These data were also reused for a study on human thymus T cells.

The sample taken for sequencing was thymocytes. The receptors derive from a boy in the first two years of life with a congenital heart defect.

The genes are TRBV5-1 and TRBJ1-2; D may be TRBD1 (5 bases). The V end was cut by 3 bases, the J end by 3 bases, with 9 bases between. Looked up from germline, CDR1 is SGHRS and CDR2 is YFSETQ. CDR3 length: 13 amino acids. DNA for the CDR3: TGCGCCAGCAGCTCCTCAGGGCACTATGGCTACACCTTC. It specifies CASSSSGHYGYTF.

The genes are TRBV7-2 and TRBJ2-1; 12 nucleotides agree with TRBD2. The junction had 13 bases not matched to a gene; V was cut back by 1 base and J by 9 bases. The germline V gene has CDR1 SGHTA and CDR2 FQGNSA. The CDR3 loop spans 18 amino acids. The CDR3 DNA is TGTGCCAGCAGCTTAGGCCCCTCACTAGCGGGAGGTGTGTTTGAGCAGTTCTTC. Protein product: CASSLGPSLAGGVFEQFF.

CDR3 sequence (DNA): TGTGCCAGCGCTGCGGGGAATGAAAAACTGTTTTTT. Encoded protein: CASAAGNEKLFF. This sequence joins TRBV28 and TRBJ1-4; D unclear. CDR3 size: 12 residues. V was cut by 8 bases and J by 5 bases, with 9 bases left in between. Germline-derived CDR1 and CDR2 are MDHEN and SYDVKM.

The gene calls are TRBV7-3 and TRBJ2-2; D is unresolved. Per germline, CDR1 SGHTA and CDR2 FQGTGA. The CDR3 is 12 residues long. V shed 5 bases and J shed 7 bases, with 8 bases lying between them. The chain's CDR3 is CASSPPGGELFF. CDR3 nucleotides: TGTGCCAGCAGCCCTCCCGGCGGGGAGCTGTTTTTT. Filled out from reference TRBV7-3 and TRBJ2-2, the complete variable domain reads GAGVSQTPSNKVTEKGKYVELRCDPISGHTALYWYRQSLGQGPEFLIYFQGTGAADDSGLPNDRFFAVRPEGSVSTLKIQRTERGDSAVYLCASSPPGGELFFGEGSRLTVL.

The V call is TRBV28, the J call TRBJ2-1; the D is unclear. Per germline, CDR1 MDHEN and CDR2 SYDVKM. This CDR3 is built from 16 residues. V lost 5 bases, J lost 3 bases, and 17 bases lay in between. The CDR3 sequence: CASSAPSGPHYNEQFF. The CDR3 nucleotides read TGTGCCAGCAGTGCCCCGTCAGGCCCACACTACAATGAGCAGTTCTTC.

The chain uses TRBV14 and TRBJ2-7, with 10 bases lining up with TRBD2. This CDR3 has 15 amino acids. CDR1 and CDR2 from the germline V gene are SGHDN and FVKESK. Losses at the gene ends were 0 bases for V and 4 bases for J; bases not matched to a gene: 3. The CDR3 here is CASSQETSGIYEQYF. The CDR3 DNA follows: TGTGCCAGCAGCCAAGAAACTAGCGGGATTTACGAGCAGTACTTC.

This chain joins TRBV12-5 and TRBJ2-2, with D possibly matching TRBD1 (5 bases). This CDR3 comprises 17 residues. Germline-derived CDR1 and CDR2 are LGHNT and FRNRAP. V was clipped by 0 bases and J by 1 base, with 12 bases between them. The CDR3: CASGLVRQGWNTGELFF. The CDR3, as DNA: TGTGCTAGTGGTTTGGTACGGCAGGGCTGGAACACCGGGGAGCTGTTTTTT.

CDR3 protein: CASGNRGSNQPQHF. CDR3 sequence (DNA): TGTGCCAGCGGGAACAGGGGTAGCAATCAGCCCCAGCATTTT. V and J are TRBV6-1 and TRBJ1-5; the match to TRBD1 covers 7 bases. In germline, CDR1 is MNHNS, CDR2 SASEGT. The CDR3 is 14 residues long. V shed 8 bases and J 0 bases; nucleotides not matched to a gene: 4.

The chain is built from TRBV10-3 and TRBJ2-7, with D possibly TRBD1 on 6 matching bases. CDR1 ENHRY and CDR2 SYGVKD come from the germline V gene. CDR3 length: 16 amino acids. V was clipped by 3 bases and J by 7 bases, with 22 bases between them. CDR3 nucleotide sequence: TGTGCCATCAGTGACCGGGACATTCCCTCTACGTGGGAGCAGTACTTC. Translation: CAISDRDIPSTWEQYF.

The chain recombines TRBV28 with TRBJ2-7; 14 positions agree with TRBD2. The CDR3 runs 15 residues. V was pared by 5 bases and J by 10 bases, with 10 bases of the junction left unmatched. Per germline, CDR1 MDHEN and CDR2 SYDVKM. The CDR3 loop is CASSRPTSGGAEQYF. DNA for the CDR3: TGTGCCAGCAGTCGCCCGACTAGCGGGGGGGCGGAACAGTACTTC.

CDR3 sequence: CASSIGRLALWNEQFF. The DNA for the CDR3 is TGTGCCAGTAGTATAGGTAGACTAGCCTTGTGGAATGAGCAGTTCTTC. The chain recombines TRBV19 with TRBJ2-1, with 7 nucleotides matching TRBD2. J gave up 7 bases and V 1 base, and 10 bases lay outside the gene matches. CDR3 length: 16 residues. Germline V gene sequence: CDR1 LNHDA, CDR2 SQIVND (reference sequence).

V is TRBV25-1 and J is TRBJ2-7; the D gene is possibly TRBD1 (6 bases). The germline gives CDR1 MGHDK, CDR2 SYGVNS. Between the trimmed V and J ends, which lost 3 bases and 6 bases, there was a span of 15 bases. The CDR3 length is 14 residues. DNA of the CDR3: TGTGCCAGCAGTGAGGTGGTGGGACATACCGAGCAGTACTTC. Its translation: CASSEVVGHTEQYF.

The chain uses TRBV5-1 and TRBJ2-1; 7 bases fit TRBD1. CDR1 is SGHRS and CDR2 is YFSETQ in the germline V gene. V lost 2 bases and J lost 5; bases outside the gene matches: 10. The CDR3 runs 16 residues. The CDR3 DNA follows: TGCGCCAGCAGCTTAACACCGGGACAGAAACACAATGAGCAGTTCTTC. Translated: CASSLTPGQKHNEQFF. The full variable domain, completed using reference TRBV5-1 and TRBJ2-1, is KAGVTQTPRYLIKTRGQQVTLSCSPISGHRSVSWYQQTPGQGLQFLFEYFSETQRNKGNFPGRFSGRQFSNSRSEMNVSTLELGDSALYLCASSLTPGQKHNEQFFGPGTRLTVL.

V is TRBV9 and J is TRBJ1-4, with TRBD1 matching 7 bases. This CDR3 region has 15 residues. Germline V gene data show CDR1 as SGDLS and CDR2 as YYNGEE. Trimming at V came to 0 bases and at J to 7 bases, leaving 6 bases not matched to a gene. CDR3 amino acids: CASSVDPGGSEKLFF. CDR3 nucleotides: TGTGCCAGCAGCGTAGACCCAGGGGGGAGTGAAAAACTGTTTTTT.

This clone was seen only once. This chain uses TRBV14 with TRBJ1-1; possible D gene TRBD1, 6 bases. Germline CDR1 and CDR2: SGHDN and FVKESK. This CDR3 has 16 residues. V was pared by 4 bases and J by 0 bases, with 15 bases between. This CDR3 reads CASSREEQGMNTEAFF. For the CDR3, the DNA is TGTGCCAGCAGCCGAGAAGAACAGGGTATGAACACTGAAGCTTTCTTT.

The chain links TRBV10-3 to TRBJ2-1; D is unresolved. CDR1 is ENHRY, CDR2 SYGVKD, per germline. Trimming stripped 2 bases from V and 8 bases from J, with 19 bases between. The CDR3 is 16 residues long. The CDR3, as DNA: TGTGCCATCAGTGAGGCTAGGCAGTTTCCACATGATGAGCAGTTCTTC. Translation gives CAISEARQFPHDEQFF.

This clone was observed a handful of times. This rearrangement joins TRBV19 to TRBJ1-5, with D perhaps TRBD1 (5 bases). Germline values: CDR1 LNHDA, CDR2 SQIVND (reference sequence). Trimming took 3 bases from V and 6 from J, leaving 15 bases between them. The CDR3 spans 15 residues. The CDR3 is CASSMVGRVGQPQHF. CDR3 nucleotide sequence: TGTGCCAGTAGTATGGTTGGCAGGGTTGGTCAGCCCCAGCATTTT.

The chain employs TRBV27 and TRBJ2-2; possible D gene TRBD1, 5 bases. Germline CDR1 and CDR2: MNHEY and SMNVEV (reference sequence). The CDR3 is 14 residues long. The ends were cut back, 4 bases at V and 3 bases at J, with 9 bases in the middle. The CDR3 DNA reads TGTGCCAGCAGTTGTTTAGGGGACACCGGGGAGCTGTTTTTT. It specifies CASSCLGDTGELFF.

This clone showed up just once. The chain recombines TRBV30 with TRBJ2-7; weak D call: TRBD1 (6 bases). Germline V gene sequence: CDR1 GTSNPN, CDR2 SVGIG (reference sequence). V was cut by 3 bases and J by 2 bases, with 11 bases left in between. The CDR3 consists of 13 residues. The CDR3 reads CAWSLGQTYEQYF. The DNA of the CDR3 is TGTGCCTGGAGCCTCGGACAGACCTACGAGCAGTACTTC.

Here the CDR3 DNA reads TGCGCCAGCAGCCAAAGGCGGGAGCGGAGCTCCTACAATGAGCAGTTCTTC. Its translation: CASSQRRERSSYNEQFF. The chain couples TRBV4-3 to TRBJ2-1; 7 bases line up with TRBD2. With 2 bases clipped from V and 0 bases from J, the junction kept 7 bases outside the gene matches. The CDR3 is 17 residues long. Looked up from germline, CDR1 is LGHNA and CDR2 is YSLEER.

This clone was seen only once. The rearrangement joins TRBV28 to TRBJ1-4; D is possibly TRBD1 (6 bases). The length of the CDR3 is 14 residues. V was trimmed by 3 bases and J by 7 bases, leaving 12 bases between them. Germline lookup yields CDR1 MDHEN and CDR2 SYDVKM. The CDR3 bases are TGTGCCAGCAGTTTGGAACAGGGTGCTGAAAAACTGTTTTTT. This encodes CASSLEQGAEKLFF. Together with reference TRBV28 and TRBJ1-4, the CDR3 gives the full variable domain: DVKVTQSSRYLVKRTGEKVFLECVQDMDHENMFWYRQDPGLGLRLIYFSYDVKMKEKGDIPEGYSVSREKKERFSLILESASTNQTSMYLCASSLEQGAEKLFFGSGTQLSVL.

The chain couples TRBV2 to TRBJ2-7; TRBD1 aligns across 12 bases. Trimming removed 6 bases from V and 5 bases from J; junction bases left unmatched: 11. The CDR3 has 16 amino acids. Germline CDR1 SNHLY, CDR2 FYNNEI. This CDR3 is CASRGSGQGARNEQYF. Written as DNA, the CDR3 is TGTGCCAGCAGGGGCTCGGGACAGGGGGCTAGGAACGAGCAGTACTTC.

This chain joins TRBV9 and TRBJ2-2, with 14 bases identical to TRBD2. The CDR3 is made up of 17 amino acids. Germline-derived CDR1 and CDR2 are SGDLS and YYNGEE. Trimming took 0 bases from V and 7 from J; bases not matched to a gene: 5. CDR3 protein: CASSVGLAGGPVGELFF. For the CDR3, the DNA is TGTGCCAGCAGCGTAGGACTAGCGGGAGGGCCGGTCGGGGAGCTGTTTTTT.